This entry features one T cell receptor (beta chain) sequence. Its antigen remains unknown. These data are taken from a study of OX40 agonist ivuxolimab in advanced cancers. Study at large: Earlier anti-PD-1, anti-PD-L1 or anti-CTLA-4 therapy was permitted; around 40% had received some. Study-wide results and caveats: There were, on average, more expanded clones in CD8+ T cells than in CD4+.

V was pared by 4 bases and J by 2 bases, with 12 bases between. In germline, CDR1 is SGHRS, CDR2 YFSETQ. The CDR3 totals 15 residues. With baseline, cycle 4 day 1, and cycle 7 day 1 as timepoints, blood was sampled. Here immunoSEQ multiplex PCR was the method, and the copy in TCRdb shows in-frame clones only, minus some. This sample yields tens of thousands of clones, of which about 83% are seen a single time; 14% to 15% belongs to the top ten. The V gene is TRBV5-1, the J gene TRBJ1-4; D may be TRBD1 (5 bases). This sequence was found in an adult with an advanced solid tumor such as melanoma, head and neck, liver or kidney cancer. Sequencing used CD4+ or CD8+ T cells sorted from blood, obtained in a trial of the OX40 agonist ivuxolimab. CDR3 coding DNA: TGCGCCAGCAGCCCGGGACGGCCCACTAATGAAAAACTGTTTTTT. Its protein product is CASSPGRPTNEKLFF.